The sequence of this TCR beta chain was determined in a study of early T cells in non-severe SARS-CoV-2 infection. Whole-study context: The study sequenced bulk RNA from unsorted whole blood, with chains unpaired. Findings and caveats of the study: Matching results from VDJdb favored anti-spike CD8 responses, leaving private and CD4 specificities undetected.

Unique molecular identifier tags were affixed to discrete cDNA molecules. TCRdb itself ran the 5' RACE reads through MiXCR, one entry per CDR3 protein. The table has 80,000 to 95,000 distinct CDR3 sequences, 12% to 15% seen once. The sample holds a few counts of this clonotype. Antigen unknown. Germline V gives CDR1 SGDLS, CDR2 YYNGEE. V dropped 3 bases and J dropped 8 bases, with 15 bases sitting between them. This CDR3 is built from 14 residues. Sequencing was carried out using whole blood. The chain joins TRBV9 to TRBJ1-5; D not resolved. The origin of this receptor is an adult who was a healthcare worker with PCR-confirmed SARS-CoV-2 infection or an uninfected control (not recorded which). The CDR3: CASSEAGDLKPQHF. The CDR3 nucleotides read TGTGCCAGCAGCGAAGCCGGGGATTTAAAGCCCCAGCATTTT.